The 26 T cell receptor beta chains in this list originate from one sample, sequenced in a study of cytomegalovirus exposure and HLA in healthy donors. Amplification used 60 Vbeta primers and 13 Jbeta primers. Assay used: immunoSEQ multiplex PCR; TCRdb lists only in-frame clones, some missing. The table lists around 150,000 clones, around 80% of them singletons. Source material: PBMCs. Receptor source: a man aged 35-49 years in good health and CMV-seropositive.

J is TRBJ2-5 and V is TRBV27; a weak D match, TRBD2 (7 bases). The better agreement between TRBJ2-7 and the DNA end casts doubt on the J call. CDR1 is MNHEY and CDR2 is SMNVEV in the germline V gene (reference sequence). The CDR3 has 12 residues. Here the CDR3 reads CASGGAPYEQYF. The DNA of the CDR3 is TGTGCCAGCGGGGGGGCCCCCTACGAGCAGTACTTC.

This clone appeared once. This chain joins TRBV28 and TRBJ1-2; D might be TRBD1 (6 bases). Germline V CDR1 and CDR2: MDHEN, SYDVKM. V gave up 8 bases and J gave up 7 bases, with 20 bases separating them. This CDR3 contains 14 residues. The CDR3 sequence: CASPSPGASGGYTF. The CDR3 coding sequence is TGTGCCAGCCCATCCCCAGGGGCGAGTGGTGGCTACACCTTC.

J is TRBJ1-5 and V is TRBV28; TRBD1 agrees at 9 bases. Looked up from germline, CDR1 is MDHEN and CDR2 is SYDVKM. V shed 7 bases, J shed 4 bases, and the junction held 5 bases outside the gene matches. This CDR3 is 14 amino acids long. This CDR3 reads CASTKQGANQPQHF. Written as DNA, the CDR3 is TGTGCCAGCACCAAACAGGGGGCGAATCAGCCCCAGCATTTT.

The chain employs TRBV2 and TRBJ2-1; 11 bases match TRBD2. Per the germline V gene, CDR1 is SNHLY and CDR2 is FYNNEI. The J segment lost 0 bases and the V segment lost 7 bases, leaving 8 bases of the junction unmatched. The CDR3 loop spans 17 amino acids. CDR3 coding DNA: TGTGCCAGCATTCGACTAGCGGGGATGAGCTCCTACAATGAGCAGTTCTTC. Translated: CASIRLAGMSSYNEQFF.

The V gene is TRBV18, the J gene TRBJ1-1; no reliable D call. The CDR3 spans 13 residues. Between the trimmed V and J ends, which lost 5 bases and 3 bases, there was a span of 10 bases. From germline, CDR1 is KGHSH and CDR2 LQKENI. The CDR3 sequence: CASSADGDTEAFF. In DNA, the CDR3 is TGTGCCAGCTCAGCCGACGGGGACACTGAAGCTTTCTTT.

The chain recombines TRBV28 with TRBJ1-1; D remains ambiguous. V lost 5 bases to trimming and J lost 1 base, with 8 bases between them. The CDR3 consists of 13 residues. The germline V gene has CDR1 MDHEN and CDR2 SYDVKM. The CDR3 region is CASSDPGNTEAFF. CDR3 bases: TGTGCCAGCAGTGATCCGGGGAACACTGAAGCTTTCTTT. The whole variable domain, remainder taken from reference TRBV28 and TRBJ1-1, is DVKVTQSSRYLVKRTGEKVFLECVQDMDHENMFWYRQDPGLGLRLIYFSYDVKMKEKGDIPEGYSVSREKKERFSLILESASTNQTSMYLCASSDPGNTEAFFGQGTRLTVV.

The rearrangement joins TRBV10-3 to TRBJ1-4; 8 bases line up with TRBD1. Trimming cost V 6 bases and J 7 bases; bases outside gene matches: 7. Germline V gene sequence: CDR1 ENHRY, CDR2 SYGVKD. This CDR3 region has 14 residues. The CDR3 DNA follows: TGTGCCATCAGCCCAGGGGGCGGTGGTGAAAAACTGTTTTTT. It yields the protein CAISPGGGGEKLFF.

The chain couples TRBV4-2 to TRBJ2-1; TRBD2 agrees at 14 bases. Unmatched junction bases numbered 8, after V lost 4 bases and J lost 12 bases. The CDR3 spans 15 residues. Germline-derived CDR1 and CDR2 are LGHNA and YNFKEQ. The CDR3 loop is CASSPRLAGGAVQFF. As DNA, the CDR3 is TGTGCCAGCAGCCCCCGACTAGCGGGAGGGGCTGTGCAGTTCTTC.

J is TRBJ2-1 and V is TRBV10-3; the match to TRBD2 covers 9 bases. CDR1 is ENHRY, CDR2 SYGVKD, per germline. The CDR3 totals 17 residues. V was clipped by 4 bases and J by 5 bases; unmatched bases: 12. CDR3 DNA sequence: TGTGCCATCAGTGCAAACGTGGGACTAGCCGTCAACAATGAGCAGTTCTTC. Translated, it gives CAISANVGLAVNNEQFF.

The V and J genes are TRBV6-5 and TRBJ2-1, with D maybe TRBD1 (5 bases). The V end was cut by 5 bases, the J end by 4 bases, with 9 bases between. The CDR3 extends over 13 amino acids. CDR1 and CDR2 (germline): MNHEY, SVGAGI. The CDR3 loop is CASSPGYYNEQFF. CDR3 DNA sequence: TGTGCCAGCAGTCCAGGGTATTACAATGAGCAGTTCTTC.

V gene TRBV7-9 combines with J gene TRBJ1-1; D is undetermined. This CDR3 spans 15 amino acids. CDR1 and CDR2 from the germline V gene are SEHNR and FQNEAQ (reference sequence). CDR3 DNA sequence: TGTTCCGGCAGCTTACACAGCTTTCAGAACACTGAAGCTTTCTTT. This sequence encodes CSGSLHSFQNTEAFF.

This chain connects TRBV19 to TRBJ1-5; 9 nucleotides line up with TRBD1. Germline V CDR1 and CDR2: LNHDA, SQIVND (reference sequence). This CDR3 comprises 16 residues. V lost 4 bases and J lost 4; bases outside the gene matches: 8. DNA of the CDR3: TGTGCCAGTAGTACACCCCCAGGGACAGGGAATCAGCCCCAGCATTTT. Residues: CASSTPPGTGNQPQHF.

The chain combines TRBV14 with TRBJ2-1, with a weak D call TRBD2 (5 bases). V was pared by 5 bases and J by 0 bases, with 17 bases between. Germline V gene data show CDR1 as SGHDN and CDR2 as FVKESK. This CDR3 spans 17 amino acids. CDR3 sequence reads: CASSFFSVGSSYNEQFF. The CDR3 nucleotides are TGTGCCAGCAGCTTTTTTAGTGTTGGGAGCTCCTACAATGAGCAGTTCTTC.

This clone occurred once. An end of the junction differs from the germline gene, which may be a read error. The chain employs TRBV7-8 and TRBJ2-7; 7 nucleotides align to TRBD2. The CDR3 length is 14 residues. CDR1 and CDR2 (germline): SGHVS, FQNEAQ. In DNA form, the CDR3 reads TGTGCCAGCAGGTTAGAGCGGGACTCCTACGAGCAGTACTTC. Translating gives CASRLERDSYEQYF.

The sample holds one count of this clone. The chain links TRBV10-3 to TRBJ1-2; D may be TRBD1 (6 bases). The CDR3 length is 13 residues. Trimming pared 3 bases from V and 4 bases from J, leaving 9 bases between. Germline CDR1 is ENHRY and CDR2 is SYGVKD. The CDR3 spells CAISDRGTYGYTF. The CDR3 nucleotides are TGTGCCATCAGTGACAGGGGAACCTATGGCTACACCTTC.

The CDR3 protein is CASRSQGGDEKLFF. The CDR3 DNA is TGCGCCAGCAGATCCCAGGGGGGTGATGAAAAACTGTTTTTT. This chain uses TRBV5-1 with TRBJ1-4; 7 positions agree with TRBD1. The CDR3 has 14 residues. The V gene end was trimmed by 5 bases and the J gene end by 6 bases; junction bases not matched to a gene: 7. CDR1 and CDR2 (germline): SGHRS, YFSETQ.

This chain connects TRBV6-5 to TRBJ1-1; maybe TRBD1 (5 bases). Per germline, CDR1 MNHEY and CDR2 SVGAGI. Trimming left V 2 bases short and J 4 bases short, with 14 bases between. The CDR3 is 15 amino acids. Here the CDR3 reads CASSYTQGGGTEAFF. The CDR3, as DNA: TGTGCCAGCAGTTACACCCAGGGCGGGGGCACTGAAGCTTTCTTT.

The chain couples TRBV5-6 to TRBJ1-4; D not certain. V lost 2 bases to trimming and J lost 1 base, with 15 bases between them. The CDR3 is made up of 17 amino acids. Per germline, CDR1 SGHDT and CDR2 YYEEEE. The CDR3 region has the DNA TGTGCCAGCAGCTTCCTAGGCCCACTGCAAACTAATGAAAAACTGTTTTTT. Protein: CASSFLGPLQTNEKLFF.

The V call is TRBV5-6, the J call TRBJ2-7; 15 bases match TRBD2. Germline trimming cut 3 bases from V and 0 bases from J; bases unmatched to any gene: 7. CDR3 length: 18 residues. Germline CDR1 SGHDT, CDR2 YYEEEE. CDR3 region: CASSSGTSGRRFSYEQYF. As DNA, the CDR3 is TGTGCCAGCAGCTCCGGGACTAGCGGGAGGCGGTTCTCCTACGAGCAGTACTTC.

V gene TRBV7-2 combines with J gene TRBJ2-6, with D tentatively TRBD2 (5 bases). The germline V gene encodes CDR1 SGHTA and CDR2 FQGNSA. The CDR3 contains 17 residues. V was shortened by 1 base and J by 1 base, with 11 bases between the two germline ends. CDR3 loop: CASSLVGGGSGANVLTF. As DNA, the CDR3 is TGTGCCAGCAGCTTAGTCGGTGGAGGTTCTGGGGCCAACGTCCTGACTTTC.

J is TRBJ2-1 and V is TRBV5-5; TRBD1 might be the D (6 bases). Trimming stripped 4 bases from V and 0 bases from J, with 14 bases between. Germline V gives CDR1 SGHKS, CDR2 YYEKEE (reference sequence). There are 16 residues in the CDR3. The CDR3 region is CASSTRTDSSYNEQFF. Here the CDR3 DNA reads TGTGCCAGCAGCACTCGGACGGACAGCTCCTACAATGAGCAGTTCTTC. The variable domain in full, with the rest retrieved from reference TRBV5-5 and TRBJ2-1, is DAGVTQSPTHLIKTRGQQVTLRCSPISGHKSVSWYQQVLGQGPQFIFQYYEKEERGRGNFPDRFSARQFPNYSSELNVNALLLGDSALYLCASSTRTDSSYNEQFFGPGTRLTVL.

The chain couples TRBV10-3 to TRBJ2-3, with 7 bases matching TRBD2. V gave up 8 bases and J gave up 4 bases; unmatched junction bases: 12. The CDR3 contains 15 residues. Per germline, CDR1 ENHRY and CDR2 SYGVKD. The CDR3 nucleotides are TGTGCCATCCTTAGAGCGGCGGGAGAATCAGATACGCAGTATTTT. This codes for CAILRAAGESDTQYF.

This chain uses TRBV11-2 with TRBJ2-5; TRBD2 aligns across 9 bases. The CDR3 consists of 18 residues. V shed 5 bases and J 1 base; nucleotides not matched to a gene: 14. The germline CDR1 and CDR2 sequences are SGHAT and FQNNGV. The CDR3 here is CASSRGTSRRIPQETQYF. The CDR3 nucleotides are TGTGCCAGCAGCCGAGGGACTAGCAGGAGAATCCCCCAAGAGACCCAGTACTTC.

This clone was counted only a few times. This chain connects TRBV6-1 to TRBJ1-4; D gene unclear. Germline CDR1 and CDR2: MNHNS and SASEGT. Trimming cost V 8 bases and J 5 bases, with 9 bases left between them. The CDR3 length is 12 residues. In DNA form, the CDR3 reads TGTGCCAGCGGAGGACGGAATGAAAAACTGTTTTTT. It encodes CASGGRNEKLFF.

In this sample, this clone turned up once. The CDR3 DNA is TGTGCCAGCAGCGTAGGTTGGCGGGAGGGCAACGAGCAGTACTTC. Translating it yields CASSVGWREGNEQYF. The chain is built from TRBV9 and TRBJ2-7, with 9 bases matching TRBD2. The germline CDR1 and CDR2 sequences are SGDLS and YYNGEE. The V segment lost 0 bases and the J segment 5 bases; nucleotides outside the gene matches: 6. CDR3 length: 15 residues.

V and J are TRBV4-1 and TRBJ2-3; a possible D gene is TRBD1 (6 bases). Trimming stripped 3 bases from V and 0 bases from J, with 7 bases between. CDR1 is MGHRA and CDR2 is YSYEKL in the germline V gene. The CDR3 is 14 amino acids. CDR3 sequence (DNA): TGCGCCAGCAGCCAGGACAGTAGCACAGATACGCAGTATTTT. This codes for CASSQDSSTDTQYF.